Listed here is a single T cell receptor beta chain. The CDR3 consists of 12 residues. The V end was cut by 0 bases, the J end by 6 bases, with 7 bases between. Germline V gives CDR1 SQVTM, CDR2 ANQGSEA. This sample was included in a study of blood T cell repertoires in COVID-19. Clones were read by immunoSEQ multiplex PCR, and TCRdb kept only the in-frame ones, dropping some. The sample yields approximately 92,000 clones, about 81% seen once. The clonotype originates from a man aged 55 to 69 with acute or convalescent COVID-19. This rearrangement joins TRBV29-1 to TRBJ2-3; D unresolved. The specimen was peripheral blood. The CDR3 loop is CSVEENGDTQYF. CDR3 sequence (DNA): TGCAGCGTTGAAGAGAACGGGGATACGCAGTATTTT.